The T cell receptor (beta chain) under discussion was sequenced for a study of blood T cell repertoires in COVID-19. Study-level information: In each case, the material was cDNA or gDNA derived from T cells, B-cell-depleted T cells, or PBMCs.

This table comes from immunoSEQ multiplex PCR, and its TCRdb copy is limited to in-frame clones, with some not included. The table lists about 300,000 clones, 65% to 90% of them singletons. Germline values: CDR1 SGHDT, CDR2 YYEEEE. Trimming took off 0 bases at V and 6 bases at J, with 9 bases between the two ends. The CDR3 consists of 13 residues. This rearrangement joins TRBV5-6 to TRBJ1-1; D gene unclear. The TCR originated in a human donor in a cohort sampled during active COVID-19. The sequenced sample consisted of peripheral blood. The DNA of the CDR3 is TGTGCCAGCAGCTTGGAATCGGGAGCTGAAGCTTTCTTT. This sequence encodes CASSLESGAEAFF.